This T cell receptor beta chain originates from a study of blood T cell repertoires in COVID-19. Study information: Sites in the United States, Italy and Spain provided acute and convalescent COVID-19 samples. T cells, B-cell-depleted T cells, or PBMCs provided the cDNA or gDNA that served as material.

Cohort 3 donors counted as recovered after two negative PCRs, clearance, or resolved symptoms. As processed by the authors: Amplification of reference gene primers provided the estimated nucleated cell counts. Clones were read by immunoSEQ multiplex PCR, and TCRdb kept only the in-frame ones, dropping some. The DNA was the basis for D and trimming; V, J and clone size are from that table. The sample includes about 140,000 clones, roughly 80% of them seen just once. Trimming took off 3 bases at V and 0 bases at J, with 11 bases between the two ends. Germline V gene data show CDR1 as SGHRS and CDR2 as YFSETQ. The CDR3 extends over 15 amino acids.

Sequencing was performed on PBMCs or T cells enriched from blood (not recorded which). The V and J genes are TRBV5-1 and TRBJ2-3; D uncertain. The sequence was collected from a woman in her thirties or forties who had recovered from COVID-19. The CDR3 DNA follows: TGCGCCAGCAGCTCCCGAGAGGCTAGCACAGATACGCAGTATTTT. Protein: CASSSREASTDTQYF.